This T cell receptor (beta chain) was observed in a study of T cells expressing NK-cell markers. Study findings and constraints: Of the CD8+ T cells in about 6 donors, about 1.0-7.0% belonged to dominant NKG2C+ clonotypes.

CDR1 and CDR2 from the germline V gene are MGHRA and YSYEKL. The CDR3 covers 17 residues. Comments on this clonotype: Its antigen is unidentified.

TCRdb reprocessed the 5' RACE reads and keeps a single row for each CDR3 protein, giving no DNA. In total, the table holds hundreds of thousands of distinct CDR3 sequences. The chain uses TRBV4-1 and TRBJ1-3; TCRdb selects TRBD1, and the lack of DNA leaves this call unchecked. Sequencing was done on a sample of blood T cells: a sorted CD56 or NKG2C T cell subset, CD4+ or CD8+ T cells, or bulk PBMC T cells (not recorded which). The source is a woman aged 18-70 years in good health. The CDR3 spells CASSLGQGARSGNTIYF.